These T cell receptor beta chains were read from a single sample in a study of blood T cell repertoires in COVID-19. Clones were read by immunoSEQ multiplex PCR, and TCRdb kept only the in-frame ones, dropping some. The table lists 250,000 to 300,000 clones, about 83% of them singletons. Sequencing used peripheral blood. The receptor source for this set is a man at least 80 years old with acute or convalescent COVID-19. The CDR3 runs from the conserved cysteine through the conserved F or W. A D gene is named only where the DNA matches it firmly. A clone size is listed for some rows: how often the clone was seen (once, few, many), or a class if it is expanded.

v_gene	j_gene	abundance	d_gene	CDR3aa	CDR3nt
TRBV5-1	TRBJ2-7	.	.	CASRMDSFYEQYF	TGCGCCAGCCGAATGGACTCCTTCTACGAGCAGTACTTC
TRBV9	TRBJ2-1	.	.	CASSVGAPSSYNEQFF	TGTGCCAGCAGCGTAGGGGCTCCGAGCTCCTACAATGAGCAGTTCTTC
TRBV20-1	TRBJ2-1	.	TRBD2	CSASLAGGYNEQFF	TGCAGTGCTAGTCTAGCGGGTGGATACAATGAGCAGTTCTTC
TRBV5-5	TRBJ2-3	.	.	CASSIQGWGTDTQYF	TGTGCCAGCAGCATACAGGGATGGGGCACAGATACGCAGTATTTT
TRBV18	TRBJ1-5	.	TRBD1	CASSRTGQGNQPQHF	TGTGCCAGCTCGCGGACAGGGCAGGGCAATCAGCCCCAGCATTTT
TRBV28	TRBJ2-1	.	TRBD1	CASSGATGTGGNNEQFF	TGTGCCAGCAGTGGGGCGACCGGGACAGGGGGCAACAATGAGCAGTTCTTC
TRBV19	TRBJ1-2	.	TRBD1	CASSILRGQGTVYGYTF	TGTGCCAGTAGTATTCTTCGGGGACAGGGAACCGTCTATGGCTACACCTTC
TRBV27	TRBJ2-1	.	.	CASRLDSYNEQFF	TGTGCCAGCAGGCTGGACAGTTACAATGAGCAGTTCTTC
TRBV9	TRBJ2-1	.	.	CASSSPRNEQFF	TGTGCCAGCAGCTCACCTAGGAATGAGCAGTTCTTC
TRBV2	TRBJ1-6	.	.	CASRQGPEQIYSYNSPLHF	TGTGCCAGCAGACAGGGACCGGAACAGATTTACTCCTATAATTCACCCCTCCACTTT
TRBV11-2	TRBJ2-1	.	TRBD2	CASSLAGIAGVEQFF	TGTGCCAGCAGCTTAGCCGGAATAGCGGGAGTTGAGCAGTTCTTC
TRBV24-1	TRBJ1-6	.	.	CATSLLQGLDSPLHF	TGTGCCACCAGCTTATTGCAGGGTCTTGATTCACCCCTCCACTTT
TRBV6-1	TRBJ1-3	.	.	CASSEVGLSTGNTIYF	TGTGCCAGCAGTGAAGTGGGGCTATCAACTGGAAACACCATATATTTT
TRBV5-1	TRBJ2-1	.	.	CASSLQSFPNEQFF	TGCGCCAGCAGCTTGCAGTCTTTTCCGAATGAGCAGTTCTTC
TRBV7-3	TRBJ2-2	.	TRBD1	CASSPGQGRTGELFF	TGTGCCAGCAGCCCGGGACAGGGGCGCACCGGGGAGCTGTTTTTT
TRBV6-5	TRBJ1-2	.	.	CASVTDIYVKGYTF	TGTGCCAGCGTGACAGATATATATGTTAAAGGCTACACCTTC
TRBV11-2	TRBJ2-7	once	.	CASSPGGYEQYF	TGTGCCAGCAGCCCCGGAGGCTACGAGCAGTACTTC
TRBV7-9	TRBJ2-3	.	.	CASTSAGSSTDTQYF	TGTGCCAGCACCTCGGCCGGGTCTAGCACAGATACGCAGTATTTT
TRBV28	TRBJ2-7	.	TRBD2	CASRTSPFGGRRVEQYF	TGTGCCAGCAGAACCAGCCCATTTGGCGGGAGGCGGGTCGAGCAGTACTTC
TRBV29-1	TRBJ2-7	.	TRBD1	CSVEARQGNEQYF	TGCAGCGTTGAAGCAAGACAGGGCAACGAGCAGTACTTC
TRBV10-3	TRBJ2-2	.	.	CAISGRESDTGELFF	TGTGCCATCAGTGGGAGGGAATCGGACACCGGGGAGCTGTTTTTT
TRBV19	TRBJ1-1	few	.	CASSKVGQHTEAFF	TGTGCCAGTAGTAAAGTTGGACAGCACACTGAAGCTTTCTTT
TRBV9	TRBJ2-1	.	TRBD2	CASSETSGGYNEQFF	TGTGCCAGCAGCGAGACTAGCGGGGGTTACAATGAGCAGTTCTTC
TRBV5-1	TRBJ1-2	once	TRBD1	CASSEGQGYGYTF	TGCGCCAGCAGCGAGGGACAGGGGTATGGCTACACCTTC
TRBV5-4	TRBJ2-6	.	.	CASHRESGANVLTF	TGTGCCAGCCACAGGGAGAGTGGGGCCAACGTCCTGACTTTC
TRBV9	TRBJ2-1	.	.	CASSVAGGFWVNEQFF	TGTGCCAGCAGCGTAGCGGGCGGGTTCTGGGTCAATGAGCAGTTCTTC
TRBV7-2	TRBJ2-5	.	.	CASSLDGIRETQYF	TGTGCCAGCAGCCTCGACGGGATAAGAGAGACCCAGTACTTC
TRBV5-1	TRBJ2-2	.	.	CASRTTSGELFF	TGCGCCAGCAGGACAACGTCCGGGGAGCTGTTTTTT
TRBV7-2	TRBJ2-7	.	TRBD1	CASSLVGTGSYEQYF	TGTGCCAGCAGCTTAGTCGGGACAGGGAGCTACGAGCAGTACTTC
TRBV9	TRBJ2-1	.	TRBD1	CASTRDSSYNEQFF	TGTGCCAGCACCAGGGACAGCTCCTACAATGAGCAGTTCTTC
TRBV3-1/TRBV3-2	TRBJ2-7	.	TRBD1	CASSPPGTGGEQYF	TGTGCCAGCAGCCCCCCCGGGACAGGGGGCGAGCAGTACTTC
TRBV10-3	TRBJ2-7	.	.	CAISDLAPYEQYF	TGTGCCATCAGTGACCTAGCGCCATACGAGCAGTACTTC
TRBV4-1	TRBJ2-7	.	TRBD2	CASSQVTSGSYEQYF	TGCGCCAGCAGCCAAGTGACTAGCGGGAGCTACGAGCAGTACTTC
TRBV7-2	TRBJ2-3	.	.	CASSPGGPSNTQYF	TGTGCCAGCAGCCCAGGAGGCCCTTCTAATACGCAGTATTTT
TRBV5-1	TRBJ1-1	.	TRBD1	CASSSPGTGNTEAFF	TGCGCCAGCAGCTCCCCGGGGACAGGGAACACTGAAGCTTTCTTT
TRBV10-3	TRBJ1-2	.	TRBD1	CAISGGQGENYGYTF	TGTGCCATCAGTGGGGGGCAGGGGGAGAACTATGGCTACACCTTC
TRBV4-1	TRBJ2-1	.	TRBD1	CASSPEPRTGGPSSYNEQFF	TGCGCCAGCAGCCCCGAACCCCGGACAGGGGGGCCTAGCTCCTACAATGAGCAGTTCTTC
TRBV5-5	TRBJ1-1	few	.	CASSLFDTLNTEAFF	TGTGCCAGCAGCTTGTTTGACACCCTGAACACTGAAGCTTTCTTT
TRBV7-6	TRBJ2-1	.	.	CASSSSPRGEQFF	TGTGCCAGCAGCTCCTCCCCCCGGGGTGAGCAGTTCTTC
TRBV7-9	TRBJ2-3	.	.	CASSPFNTDTQYF	TGTGCCAGCAGCCCTTTTAACACAGATACGCAGTATTTT
TRBV11-3	TRBJ2-1	.	.	CASSLRAGTNNEQFF	TGTGCCAGCAGCTTACGGGCGGGGACCAACAATGAGCAGTTCTTC
TRBV6-5	TRBJ2-7	.	.	CASSLQGNTYEQYF	TGTGCCAGCAGCTTACAGGGAAATACCTACGAGCAGTACTTC
TRBV29-1	TRBJ2-1	.	.	CSAQYNEQFF	TGCAGCGCACAATACAATGAGCAGTTCTTC
TRBV5-1	TRBJ1-1	.	.	CASSLGGAGTEAFF	TGCGCCAGCAGCTTGGGAGGAGCCGGCACTGAAGCTTTCTTT
TRBV28	TRBJ2-7	once	.	CASSLAGSESNEQYF	TGTGCCAGCAGTTTAGCAGGGTCAGAATCTAACGAGCAGTACTTC
TRBV30	TRBJ2-2	.	TRBD1	CAWRGQLVAGELFF	TGTGCCTGGAGGGGACAGTTAGTGGCCGGGGAGCTGTTTTTT
TRBV6-5	TRBJ2-4	.	TRBD1	CASRETRQGNIQYF	TGTGCCAGCAGAGAGACAAGACAGGGAAACATTCAGTACTTC
TRBV3-1/TRBV3-2	TRBJ1-2	few	.	CASSQNRVDYGYTF	TGTGCCAGCAGCCAAAACAGGGTAGACTATGGCTACACCTTC
TRBV9	TRBJ2-1	.	TRBD2	CASSDSGLAINEQFF	TGTGCCAGCAGCGATTCGGGACTAGCGATCAATGAGCAGTTCTTC